This TCR beta chain is drawn from a study of post-analysis software for immune sequencing data. Points from the study as a whole: Relative to controls, patients with multiple sclerosis showed significantly lower normalized Chao1 diversity. The five TRBV segments detected at higher frequency in patients than in controls included TRBV5-6, TRBV5-1 and TRBV20-1. Samples prepared in the same batch strongly co-clustered by F measure.

Unique-molecular-identifier-tagged TCR beta cDNA libraries were used. Once about 0.9 to 11 million T cells were used, roughly 0.5 million cDNA molecules resulted. TCRdb used MiXCR to reprocess the PCR reads, holding one entry per CDR3 protein. Seen here are hundreds of thousands of distinct CDR3 sequences, around 40% observed once, and the top ten hold around an eighth. Trimming stripped 3 bases from V and 5 bases from J, with 16 bases between. The CDR3 consists of 15 residues. As for this clonotype: Its target is unknown.

This chain links TRBV12-3 or TRBV12-4 with TRBJ2-5; no clear D gene. The sequenced sample consisted of blood. This TCR was recovered from a girl aged 10-17 years with multiple sclerosis. The CDR3, as DNA: TGTGCCAGCAGTTTTGATGCGGTGAAAGGGGAGACCCAGTACTTC. It yields the protein CASSFDAVKGETQYF.